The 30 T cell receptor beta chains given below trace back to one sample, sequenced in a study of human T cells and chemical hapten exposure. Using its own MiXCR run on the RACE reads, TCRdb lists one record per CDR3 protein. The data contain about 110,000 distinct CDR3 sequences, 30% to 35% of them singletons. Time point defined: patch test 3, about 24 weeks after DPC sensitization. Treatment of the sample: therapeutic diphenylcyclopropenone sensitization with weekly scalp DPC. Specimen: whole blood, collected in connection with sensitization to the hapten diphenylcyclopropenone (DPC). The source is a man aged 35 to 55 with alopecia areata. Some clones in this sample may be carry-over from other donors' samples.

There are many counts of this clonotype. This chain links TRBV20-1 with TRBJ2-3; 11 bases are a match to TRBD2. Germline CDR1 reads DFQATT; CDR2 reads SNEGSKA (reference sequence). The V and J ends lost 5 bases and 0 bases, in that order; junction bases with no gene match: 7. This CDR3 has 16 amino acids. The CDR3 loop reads CSAEGTSGSSTDTQYF. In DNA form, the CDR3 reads TGCAGTGCTGAAGGGACTAGCGGATCTAGCACAGATACGCAGTATTTT.

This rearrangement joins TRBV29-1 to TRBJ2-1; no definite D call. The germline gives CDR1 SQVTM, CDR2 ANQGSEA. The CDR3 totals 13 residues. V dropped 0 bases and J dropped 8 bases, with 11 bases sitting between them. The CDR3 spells CSVEDQCSYEQFF. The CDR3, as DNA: TGCAGCGTTGAAGACCAGTGTTCCTATGAGCAGTTCTTC.

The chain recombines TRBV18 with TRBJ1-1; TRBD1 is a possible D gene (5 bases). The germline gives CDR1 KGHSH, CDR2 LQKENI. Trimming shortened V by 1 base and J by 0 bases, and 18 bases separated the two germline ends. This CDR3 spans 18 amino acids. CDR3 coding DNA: TGTGCCAGCTCACCACGGGGCAGGATACTGGGGGTGAACACTGAAGCTTTCTTT. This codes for CASSPRGRILGVNTEAFF.

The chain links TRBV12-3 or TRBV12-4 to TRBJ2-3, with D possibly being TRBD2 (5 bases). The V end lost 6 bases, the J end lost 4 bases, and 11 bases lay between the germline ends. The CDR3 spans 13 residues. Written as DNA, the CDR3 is TGTGCCAGCAGCCGGTTCGGGGCAGATACGCAGTATTTT. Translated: CASSRFGADTQYF.

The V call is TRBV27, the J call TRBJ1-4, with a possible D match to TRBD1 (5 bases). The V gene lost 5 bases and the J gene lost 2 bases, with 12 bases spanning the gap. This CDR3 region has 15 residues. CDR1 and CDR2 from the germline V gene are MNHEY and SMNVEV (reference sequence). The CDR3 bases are TGTGCCAGCAGTCCAACAGGCCCCACTAATGAAAAACTGTTTTTT. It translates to CASSPTGPTNEKLFF.

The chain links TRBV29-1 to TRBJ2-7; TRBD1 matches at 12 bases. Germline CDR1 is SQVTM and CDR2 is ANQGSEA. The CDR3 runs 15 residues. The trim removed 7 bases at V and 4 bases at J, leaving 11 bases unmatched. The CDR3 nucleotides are TGCAGCGCCCCGACTGGGACAGGGGGCGGGTACGAGCAGTACGTC. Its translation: CSAPTGTGGGYEQYV.

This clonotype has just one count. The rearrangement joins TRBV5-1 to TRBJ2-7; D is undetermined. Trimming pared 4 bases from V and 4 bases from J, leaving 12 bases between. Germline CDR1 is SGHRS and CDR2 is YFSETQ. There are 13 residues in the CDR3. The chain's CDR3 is CASSPDPGYEQYV. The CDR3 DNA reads TGCGCCAGCAGCCCCGATCCGGGTTACGAGCAGTACGTC.

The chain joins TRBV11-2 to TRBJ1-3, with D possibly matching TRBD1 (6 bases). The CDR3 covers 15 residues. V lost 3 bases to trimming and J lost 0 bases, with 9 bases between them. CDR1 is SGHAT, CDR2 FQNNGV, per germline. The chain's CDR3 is CASSLVRGSGNTIYF. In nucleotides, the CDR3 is TGTGCCAGCAGCTTGGTCAGGGGCTCTGGAAACACCATATATTTT.

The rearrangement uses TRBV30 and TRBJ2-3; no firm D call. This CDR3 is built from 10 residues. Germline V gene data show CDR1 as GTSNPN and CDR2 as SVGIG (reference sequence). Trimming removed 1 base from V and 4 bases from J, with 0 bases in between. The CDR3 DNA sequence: TGTGCCTGGAGTGCAGATACGCAGTATTTT. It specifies CAWSADTQYF.

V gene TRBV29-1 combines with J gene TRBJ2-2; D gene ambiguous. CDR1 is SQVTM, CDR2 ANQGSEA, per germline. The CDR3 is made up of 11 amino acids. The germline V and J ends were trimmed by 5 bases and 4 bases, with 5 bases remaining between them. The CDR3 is CSVSCTGELFF. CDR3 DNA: TGCAGCGTTTCTTGCACCGGGGAGCTGTTTTTT.

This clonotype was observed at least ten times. CDR3 DNA sequence: TGTGCCAGCAGCCCGGGGATACTAGCGGAGGTGGGAGATACGCAGTATTTT. This sequence encodes CASSPGILAEVGDTQYF. This chain uses TRBV12-3 or TRBV12-4 with TRBJ2-3; TRBD2 matches 8 bases. The J segment lost 5 bases and the V segment lost 6 bases, leaving 16 bases of the junction unmatched. The CDR3 consists of 17 residues.

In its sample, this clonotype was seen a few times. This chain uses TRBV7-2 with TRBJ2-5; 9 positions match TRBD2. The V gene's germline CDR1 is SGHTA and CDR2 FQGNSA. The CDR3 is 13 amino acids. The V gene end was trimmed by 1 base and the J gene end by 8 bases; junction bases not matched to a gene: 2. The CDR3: CASSLVSGGTQYF. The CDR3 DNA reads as TGTGCCAGCAGCTTAGTTAGCGGGGGTACCCAGTACTTC.

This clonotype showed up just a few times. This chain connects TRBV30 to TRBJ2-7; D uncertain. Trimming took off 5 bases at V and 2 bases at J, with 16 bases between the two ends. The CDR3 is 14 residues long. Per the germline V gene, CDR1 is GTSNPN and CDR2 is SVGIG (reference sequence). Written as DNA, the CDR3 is TGTGCCTGGTGTCCCGAGTTTACCCCCTACGAGCAGTACTTC. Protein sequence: CAWCPEFTPYEQYF.

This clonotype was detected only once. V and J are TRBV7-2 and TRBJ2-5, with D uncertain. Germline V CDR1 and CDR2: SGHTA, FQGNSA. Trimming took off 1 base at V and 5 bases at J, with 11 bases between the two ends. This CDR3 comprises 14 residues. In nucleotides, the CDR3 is TGTGCCAGCAGCTTAGATCAAGTCGTGGAGACCCAGTACTTC. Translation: CASSLDQVVETQYF.

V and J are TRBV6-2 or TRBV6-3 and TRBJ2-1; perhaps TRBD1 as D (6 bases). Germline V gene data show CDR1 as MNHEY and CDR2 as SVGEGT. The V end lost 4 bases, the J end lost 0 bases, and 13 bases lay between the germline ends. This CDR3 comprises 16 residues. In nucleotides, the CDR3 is TGTGCCAGCAGTTCGGGATGGACAGTCTCCTACAATGAGCAGTTCTTC. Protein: CASSSGWTVSYNEQFF.

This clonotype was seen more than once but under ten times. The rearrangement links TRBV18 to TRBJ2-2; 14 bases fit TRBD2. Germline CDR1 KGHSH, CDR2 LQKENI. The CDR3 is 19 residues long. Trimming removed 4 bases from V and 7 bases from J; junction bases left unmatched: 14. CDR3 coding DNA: TGTGCCAGCTCACTTGATCGACTAGCGGGAGGGCCGAGGAGCGGGGAGCTGTTTTTT. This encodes CASSLDRLAGGPRSGELFF. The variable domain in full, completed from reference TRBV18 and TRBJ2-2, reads NAGVMQNPRHLVRRRGQEARLRCSPMKGHSHVYWYRQLPEEGLKFMVYLQKENIIDESGMPKERFSAEFPKEGPSILRIQQVVRGDSAAYFCASSLDRLAGGPRSGELFFGEGSRLTVL.

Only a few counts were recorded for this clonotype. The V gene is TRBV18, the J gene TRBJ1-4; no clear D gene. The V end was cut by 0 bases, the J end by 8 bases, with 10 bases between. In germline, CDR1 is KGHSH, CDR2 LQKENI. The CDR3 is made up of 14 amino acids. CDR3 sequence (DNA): TGTGCCAGCTCACCACCCGGGCTGAGCGAAAAACTGTTTTTT. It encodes CASSPPGLSEKLFF.

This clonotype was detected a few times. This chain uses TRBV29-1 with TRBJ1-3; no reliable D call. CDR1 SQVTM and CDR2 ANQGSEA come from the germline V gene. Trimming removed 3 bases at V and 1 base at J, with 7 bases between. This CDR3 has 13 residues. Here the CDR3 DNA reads TGCAGCGTTGAGGCCTTTTCTGGAAACACCATATATTTT. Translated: CSVEAFSGNTIYF.

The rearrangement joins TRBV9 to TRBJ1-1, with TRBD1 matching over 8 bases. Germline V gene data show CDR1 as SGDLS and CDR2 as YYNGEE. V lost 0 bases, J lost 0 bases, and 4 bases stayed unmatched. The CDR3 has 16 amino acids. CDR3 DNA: TGTGCCAGCAGCGTAGACGGGACAGGCCTGAACACTGAAGCTTTCTTT. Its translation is CASSVDGTGLNTEAFF.

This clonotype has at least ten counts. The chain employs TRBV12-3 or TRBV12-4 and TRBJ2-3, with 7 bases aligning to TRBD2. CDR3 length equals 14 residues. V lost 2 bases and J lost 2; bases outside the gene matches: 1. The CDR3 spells CASSLRDYTDTQYF. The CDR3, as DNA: TGTGCCAGCAGTTTAAGGGACTACACAGATACGCAGTATTTT.

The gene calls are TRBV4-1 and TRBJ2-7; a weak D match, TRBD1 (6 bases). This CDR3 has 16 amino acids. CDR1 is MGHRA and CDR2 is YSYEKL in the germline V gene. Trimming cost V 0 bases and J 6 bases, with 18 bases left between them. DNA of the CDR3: TGCGCCAGCAGCCAAGATGCCGAGGGCAGGGGATTCGAGCAGTACGTC. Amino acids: CASSQDAEGRGFEQYV.

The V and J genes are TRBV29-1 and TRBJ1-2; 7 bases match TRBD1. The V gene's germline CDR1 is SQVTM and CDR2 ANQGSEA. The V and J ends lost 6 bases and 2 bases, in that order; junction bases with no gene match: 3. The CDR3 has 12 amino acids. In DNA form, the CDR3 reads TGCAGCGTGGGGGACAGCAACTATGGCTACACCTTC. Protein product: CSVGDSNYGYTF.

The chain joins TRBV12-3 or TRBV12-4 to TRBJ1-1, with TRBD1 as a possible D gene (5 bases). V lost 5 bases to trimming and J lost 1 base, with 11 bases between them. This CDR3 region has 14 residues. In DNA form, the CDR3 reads TGTGCCAGCAGTCCCCTTACAGGGAACACTGAAGCTTTCTTT. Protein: CASSPLTGNTEAFF.

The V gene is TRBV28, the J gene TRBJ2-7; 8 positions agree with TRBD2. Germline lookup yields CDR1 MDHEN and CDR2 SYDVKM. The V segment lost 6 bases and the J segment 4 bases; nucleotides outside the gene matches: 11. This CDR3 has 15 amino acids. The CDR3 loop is CASSPHSGERYEQYF. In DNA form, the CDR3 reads TGTGCCAGCAGCCCCCATAGCGGGGAAAGATACGAGCAGTACTTC.

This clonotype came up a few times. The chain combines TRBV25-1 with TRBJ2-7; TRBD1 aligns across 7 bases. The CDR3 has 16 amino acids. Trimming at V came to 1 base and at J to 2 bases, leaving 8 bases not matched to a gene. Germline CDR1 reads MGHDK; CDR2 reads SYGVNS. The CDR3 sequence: CASSEFKGQPPYEQYF. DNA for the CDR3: TGTGCCAGCAGTGAATTCAAGGGACAGCCCCCCTACGAGCAGTACTTC.

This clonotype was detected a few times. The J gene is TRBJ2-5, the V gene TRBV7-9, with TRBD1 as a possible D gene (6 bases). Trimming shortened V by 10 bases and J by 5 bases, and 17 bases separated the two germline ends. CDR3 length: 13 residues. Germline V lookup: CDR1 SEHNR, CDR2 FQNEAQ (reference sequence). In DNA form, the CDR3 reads TGTGCCACCAAAACAGGGCTGGGCGAGACCCAGTACTTC. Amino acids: CATKTGLGETQYF.

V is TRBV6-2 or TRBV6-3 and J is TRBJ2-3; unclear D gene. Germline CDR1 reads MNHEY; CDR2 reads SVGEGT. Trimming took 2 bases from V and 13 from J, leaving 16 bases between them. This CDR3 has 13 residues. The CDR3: CASSYERRPGKYF. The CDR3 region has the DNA TGTGCCAGCAGTTACGAACGGAGACCGGGCAAGTATTTT.

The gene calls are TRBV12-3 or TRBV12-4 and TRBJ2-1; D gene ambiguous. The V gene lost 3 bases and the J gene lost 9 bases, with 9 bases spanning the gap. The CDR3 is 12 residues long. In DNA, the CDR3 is TGTGCCAGCAGTTTTTATTTGGGTGAGCAGTTCTTC. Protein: CASSFYLGEQFF.

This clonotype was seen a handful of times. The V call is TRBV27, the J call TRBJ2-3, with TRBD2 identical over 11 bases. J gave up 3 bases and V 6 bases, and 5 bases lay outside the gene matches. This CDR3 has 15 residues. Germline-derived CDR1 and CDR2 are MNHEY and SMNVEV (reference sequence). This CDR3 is CASRLAGGPTDTQYF. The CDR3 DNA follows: TGTGCCAGCAGATTAGCGGGAGGGCCTACAGATACGCAGTATTTT.

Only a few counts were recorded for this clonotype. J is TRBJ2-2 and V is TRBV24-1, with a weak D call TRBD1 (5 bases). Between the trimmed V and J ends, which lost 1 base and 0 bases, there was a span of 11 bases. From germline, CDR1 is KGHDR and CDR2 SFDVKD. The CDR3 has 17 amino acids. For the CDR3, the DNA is TGTGCCACCAGTGATTTAACACAGGAGTCGAACACCGGGGAGCTGTTTTTT. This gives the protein CATSDLTQESNTGELFF.